The entry below describes one TCR beta chain. Its antigen is as yet unknown. An end of the junction differs from the germline gene, which may be a read error. Repertoires were generated with immunoSEQ multiplex PCR, while TCRdb's copy carries only in-frame clones and drops some. The data hold about 140,000 clones, with around 85% observed a single time. The data belong to a study of cytomegalovirus exposure and HLA in healthy donors. CDR1 and CDR2 (germline): SQVTM, ANQGSEA. The CDR3 runs 12 residues. Study findings and constraints: First-cohort TCR clusters were later found to tend to co-occur in the 120 or so validation repertoires. Reportedly, diagnosis of cytomegalovirus status by the classifier showed high specificity and sensitivity.

The genes are TRBV29-1 and TRBJ1-2; D may be TRBD1 (5 bases). Sequencing used PBMCs. This sequence originates from a man younger than 35 in good health and CMV-seronegative. The CDR3 here is CSVEGGTYGFTF. CDR3 bases: TGCAGCGTTGAGGGGGGGACTTATGGCTTCACCTTC.